This T cell receptor beta chain came from a study of blood T cell repertoires in COVID-19. This clone was seen just once. Only in-frame clones appear in the TCRdb table, and some are missing; sequencing was by immunoSEQ multiplex PCR. The data hold some 220,000 clones, with 70% to 90% observed a single time. This CDR3 contains 14 residues. CDR1 MNHNY and CDR2 SVGAGI come from the germline V gene (reference sequence). V dropped 0 bases and J dropped 8 bases, with 13 bases sitting between them. V usage is TRBV6-6 and J usage is TRBJ1-2; a possible D gene is TRBD1 (5 bases). Sequenced input: peripheral blood. The clonotype originates from a man aged 50 to 59 who had recovered from COVID-19. CDR3 region: CASSYSKAGSGYTF. CDR3 in DNA: TGTGCCAGCAGTTACTCGAAGGCAGGGTCGGGCTACACCTTC.